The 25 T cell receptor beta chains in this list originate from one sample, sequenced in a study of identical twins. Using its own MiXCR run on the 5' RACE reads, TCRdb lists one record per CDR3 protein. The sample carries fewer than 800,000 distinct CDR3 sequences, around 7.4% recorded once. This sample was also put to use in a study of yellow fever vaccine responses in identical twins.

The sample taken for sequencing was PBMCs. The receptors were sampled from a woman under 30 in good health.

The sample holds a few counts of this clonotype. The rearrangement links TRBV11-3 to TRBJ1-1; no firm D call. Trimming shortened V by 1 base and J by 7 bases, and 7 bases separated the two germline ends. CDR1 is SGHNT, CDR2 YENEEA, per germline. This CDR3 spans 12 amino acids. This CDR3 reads CASSLAVSEAFF. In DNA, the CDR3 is TGTGCCAGCAGCTTAGCAGTCAGTGAAGCTTTCTTT.

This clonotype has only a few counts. The CDR3 here is CSVELGTEDYEQYF. CDR3 nucleotide sequence: TGCAGCGTTGAGTTGGGGACGGAAGATTACGAGCAGTACTTC. This chain connects TRBV29-1 to TRBJ2-7; D possibly matches TRBD1 or TRBD2 (5 bases each). V lost 3 bases to trimming and J lost 4 bases, with 16 bases between them. The CDR3 consists of 14 residues. The germline V gene has CDR1 SQVTM and CDR2 ANQGSEA.

The CDR3 bases are TGTGCCAGCAGTCTCCGGTTTACTAGTTGGGATGAGCAGTTCTTC. Amino acids: CASSLRFTSWDEQFF. The rearrangement links TRBV12-3 or TRBV12-4 to TRBJ2-1, with D possibly TRBD2 on 5 matching bases. V was shortened by 5 bases and J by 8 bases, with 19 bases between the two germline ends. The CDR3 consists of 15 residues.

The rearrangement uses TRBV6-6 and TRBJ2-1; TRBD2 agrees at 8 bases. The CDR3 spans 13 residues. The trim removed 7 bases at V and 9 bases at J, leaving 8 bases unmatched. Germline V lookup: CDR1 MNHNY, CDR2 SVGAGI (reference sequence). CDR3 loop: CASTPRGGTEQFF. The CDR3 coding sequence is TGTGCCAGCACCCCCCGCGGGGGGACTGAGCAGTTCTTC.

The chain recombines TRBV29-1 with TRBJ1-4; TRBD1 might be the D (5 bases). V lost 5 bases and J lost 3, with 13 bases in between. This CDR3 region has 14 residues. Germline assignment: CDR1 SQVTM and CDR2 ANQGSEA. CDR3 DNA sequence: TGCAGCGTTATATCCAGGGATCCTAATGAAAAACTGTTTTTT. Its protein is CSVISRDPNEKLFF.

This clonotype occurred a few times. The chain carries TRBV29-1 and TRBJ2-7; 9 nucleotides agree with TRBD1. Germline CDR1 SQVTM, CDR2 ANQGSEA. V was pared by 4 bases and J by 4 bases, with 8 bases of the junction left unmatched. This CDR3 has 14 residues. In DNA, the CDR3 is TGCAGCGTTGGTGGGGACAGGGACTTTTACGAGCAGTACTTC. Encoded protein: CSVGGDRDFYEQYF.

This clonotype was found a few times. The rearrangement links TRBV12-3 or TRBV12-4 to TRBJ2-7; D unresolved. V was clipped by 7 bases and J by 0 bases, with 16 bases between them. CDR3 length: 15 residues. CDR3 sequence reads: CASMPGGGYSYEQYF. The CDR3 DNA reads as TGTGCCAGCATGCCGGGCGGCGGATACTCCTACGAGCAGTACTTC.

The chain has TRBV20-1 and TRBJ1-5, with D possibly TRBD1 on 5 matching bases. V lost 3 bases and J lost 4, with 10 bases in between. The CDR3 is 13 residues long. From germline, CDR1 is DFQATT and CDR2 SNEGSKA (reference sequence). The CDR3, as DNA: TGCAGTGCTAGTGACAGCCCAAATCAGCCCCAGCATTTT. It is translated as CSASDSPNQPQHF.

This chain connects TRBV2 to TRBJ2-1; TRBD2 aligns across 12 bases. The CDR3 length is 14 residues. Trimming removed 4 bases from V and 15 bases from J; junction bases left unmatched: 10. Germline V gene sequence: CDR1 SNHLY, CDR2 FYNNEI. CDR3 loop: CASSAPSGGAFPFF. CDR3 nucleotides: TGTGCCAGCAGTGCGCCTAGCGGGGGGGCCTTTCCGTTCTTC.

The DNA of the CDR3 is TGTGCCACTTCGGGCATAAGCTCCTACAATGAGCAGTTCTTC. Translating it yields CATSGISSYNEQFF. The chain links TRBV24-1 to TRBJ2-1; D call uncertain. This CDR3 is built from 14 residues. The V gene lost 10 bases and the J gene lost 0 bases, with 12 bases spanning the gap. Germline loops: CDR1 KGHDR, CDR2 SFDVKD.

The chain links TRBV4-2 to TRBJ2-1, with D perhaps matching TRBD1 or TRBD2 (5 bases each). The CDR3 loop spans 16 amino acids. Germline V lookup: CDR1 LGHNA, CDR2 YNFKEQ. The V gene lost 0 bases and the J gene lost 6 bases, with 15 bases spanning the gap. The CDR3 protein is CASSQEGTGSINEQFF. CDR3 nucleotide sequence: TGTGCCAGCAGCCAAGAGGGGACGGGATCTATCAATGAGCAGTTCTTC.

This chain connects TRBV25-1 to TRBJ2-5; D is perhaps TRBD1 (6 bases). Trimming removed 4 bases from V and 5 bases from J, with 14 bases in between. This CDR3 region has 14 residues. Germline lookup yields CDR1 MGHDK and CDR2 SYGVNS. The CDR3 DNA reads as TGTGCCAGCAGTGGAACAGGGAAGACGGAGACCCAGTACTTC. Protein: CASSGTGKTETQYF.

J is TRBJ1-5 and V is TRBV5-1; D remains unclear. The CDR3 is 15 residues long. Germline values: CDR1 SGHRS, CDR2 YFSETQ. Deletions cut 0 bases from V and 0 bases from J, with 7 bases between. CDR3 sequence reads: CASSLEPDSNQPQHF. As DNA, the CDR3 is TGCGCCAGCAGCTTGGAGCCAGATAGCAATCAGCCCCAGCATTTT.

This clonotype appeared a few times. CDR3 in DNA: TGTGCCAGCAGTCTAGCGGGGGCCACCTACGAGCAGTACGTC. Protein product: CASSLAGATYEQYV. J is TRBJ2-7 and V is TRBV14; 10 bases fit TRBD2. The CDR3 consists of 14 residues. Germline V gene data show CDR1 as SGHDN and CDR2 as FVKESK. V dropped 6 bases and J dropped 2; count of bases not matched to a gene: 4.

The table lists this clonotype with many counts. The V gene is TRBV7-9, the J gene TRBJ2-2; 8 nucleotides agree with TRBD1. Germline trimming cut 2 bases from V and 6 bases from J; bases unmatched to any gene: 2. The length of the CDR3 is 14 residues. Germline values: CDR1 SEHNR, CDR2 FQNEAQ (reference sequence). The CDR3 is CASSLLQGAGELFF. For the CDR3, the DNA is TGTGCCAGCAGCTTACTACAGGGGGCCGGGGAGCTGTTTTTT.

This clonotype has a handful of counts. CDR3 nucleotides: TGTGCCAGCAGCACGGTTCTCGGGACGGATACGCAGTATTTT. Translating gives CASSTVLGTDTQYF. V and J are TRBV11-2 and TRBJ2-3, with D perhaps given as TRBD1 or TRBD2 (5 bases each). The CDR3 covers 14 residues. Trimming shortened V by 5 bases and J by 6 bases, and 15 bases separated the two germline ends. In germline, CDR1 is SGHAT, CDR2 FQNNGV.

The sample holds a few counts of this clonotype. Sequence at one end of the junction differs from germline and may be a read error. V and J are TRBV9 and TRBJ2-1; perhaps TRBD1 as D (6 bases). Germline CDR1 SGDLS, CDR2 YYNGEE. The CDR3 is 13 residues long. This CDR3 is CASSAMSGQEQFF. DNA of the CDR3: TGCGCCAGCAGCGCCATGTCTGGACAGGAGCAGTTCTTC.

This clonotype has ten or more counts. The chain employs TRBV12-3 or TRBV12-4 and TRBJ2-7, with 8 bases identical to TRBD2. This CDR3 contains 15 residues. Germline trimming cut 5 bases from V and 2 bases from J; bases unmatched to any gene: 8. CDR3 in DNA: TGTGCCAGCAGTCTGAAAGCGGGAGAGACCTACGAGCAGTACTTC. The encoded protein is CASSLKAGETYEQYF.

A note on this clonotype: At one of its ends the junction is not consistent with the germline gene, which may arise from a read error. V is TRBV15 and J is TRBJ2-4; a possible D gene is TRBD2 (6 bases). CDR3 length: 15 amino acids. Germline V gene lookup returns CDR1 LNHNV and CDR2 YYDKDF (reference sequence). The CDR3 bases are TGTCCCACCAGCAGAGAACGGGCGGGGCCAAACATTCAGTACTTC. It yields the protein CPTSRERAGPNIQYF.

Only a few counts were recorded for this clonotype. The CDR3 loop reads CAISEREIGNSPLHF. CDR3 nucleotide sequence: TGTGCCATCAGTGAGCGGGAAATTGGCAACTCACCCCTCCACTTT. This chain links TRBV10-3 with TRBJ1-6; D unresolved. The CDR3 is 15 amino acids. Germline CDR1 and CDR2: ENHRY and SYGVKD. Trimming removed 2 bases from V and 10 bases from J, with 15 bases in between.

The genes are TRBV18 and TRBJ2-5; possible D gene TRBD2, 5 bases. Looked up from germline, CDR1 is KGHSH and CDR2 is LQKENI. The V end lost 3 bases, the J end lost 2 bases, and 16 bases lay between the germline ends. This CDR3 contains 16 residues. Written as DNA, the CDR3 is TGTGCCAGCTCACCCTTGAGGGTGCTTCGGCAAGAGACCCAGTACTTC. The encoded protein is CASSPLRVLRQETQYF.

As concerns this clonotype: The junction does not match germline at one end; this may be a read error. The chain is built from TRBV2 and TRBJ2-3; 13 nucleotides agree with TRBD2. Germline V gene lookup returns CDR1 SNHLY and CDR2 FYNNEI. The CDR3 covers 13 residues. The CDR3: CASSEAGLAGVFF. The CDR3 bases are TGTGCCAGCAGTGAAGCCGGACTAGCGGGGGTTTTTTTT.

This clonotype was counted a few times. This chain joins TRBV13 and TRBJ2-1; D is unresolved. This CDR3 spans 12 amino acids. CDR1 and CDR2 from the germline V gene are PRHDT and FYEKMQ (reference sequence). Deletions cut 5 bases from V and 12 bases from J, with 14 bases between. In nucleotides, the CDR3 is TGTGCCAGCAGCCGGCGTGAAGGTGCGCAGTTCTTC. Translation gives CASSRREGAQFF.

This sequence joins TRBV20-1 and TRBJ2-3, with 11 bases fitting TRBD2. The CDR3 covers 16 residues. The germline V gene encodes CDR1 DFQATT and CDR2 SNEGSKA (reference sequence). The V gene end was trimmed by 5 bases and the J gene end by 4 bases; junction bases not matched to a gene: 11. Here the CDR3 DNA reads TGCAGTGCTGGCGTAGCGGGGGGGCCGCTCCCAGATACGCAGTATTTT. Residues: CSAGVAGGPLPDTQYF.

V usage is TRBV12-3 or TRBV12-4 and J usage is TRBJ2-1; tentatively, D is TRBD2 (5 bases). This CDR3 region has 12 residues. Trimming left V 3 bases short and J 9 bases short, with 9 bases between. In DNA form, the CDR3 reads TGTGCCAGCAGTTTGATCGGGGTTGAGCAGTTCTTC. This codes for CASSLIGVEQFF.